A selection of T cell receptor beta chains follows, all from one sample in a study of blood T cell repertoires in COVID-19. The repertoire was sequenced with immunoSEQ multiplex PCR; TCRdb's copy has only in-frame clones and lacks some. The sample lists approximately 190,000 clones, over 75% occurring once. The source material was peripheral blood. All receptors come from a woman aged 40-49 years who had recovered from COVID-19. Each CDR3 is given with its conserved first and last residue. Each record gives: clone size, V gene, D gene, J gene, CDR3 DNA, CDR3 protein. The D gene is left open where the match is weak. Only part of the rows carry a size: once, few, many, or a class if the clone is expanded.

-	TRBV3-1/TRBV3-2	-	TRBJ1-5	TGTGCCAGCAGCCAAGCGGGGGGTTTCGGCAATCAGCCCCAGCATTTT	CASSQAGGFGNQPQHF
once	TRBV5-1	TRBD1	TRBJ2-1	TGCGCCAGCAGCTTGGCCGGGACAGGGATAAACAATGAGCAGTTCTTC	CASSLAGTGINNEQFF
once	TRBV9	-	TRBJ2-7	TGTGCCAGCAGCGTAGCGGGGGGCGCGTTATTCTGGGAGCAGTACTTC	CASSVAGGALFWEQYF
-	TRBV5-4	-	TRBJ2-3	TGTGCCAGCAGCTTTGGACTCCCTGGAGGGAAAGATACGCAGTATTTT	CASSFGLPGGKDTQYF
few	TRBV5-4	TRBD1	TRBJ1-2	TGTGCCAGCAGCCCAGGGCCGGGACAGGGACCTAACTATGGCTACACCTTC	CASSPGPGQGPNYGYTF
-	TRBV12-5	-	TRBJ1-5	TGTGCTAGTGGTTTGGGAACAGGGTCGAGACAGCCCCAGCATTTT	CASGLGTGSRQPQHF
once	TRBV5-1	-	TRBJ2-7	TGCGCCAGCAGGGGAGTTAGCGGAGCCTCCTACGAGCAGTACTTC	CASRGVSGASYEQYF
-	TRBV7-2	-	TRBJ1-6	TGTGCCAGCAGCTCTTTGGAGGGTTCACCCCTCCACTTT	CASSSLEGSPLHF
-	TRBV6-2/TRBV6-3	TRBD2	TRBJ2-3	TGTGCCAGCAGTAACCAACTAGCGGGAGTCACAGATACGCAGTATTTT	CASSNQLAGVTDTQYF
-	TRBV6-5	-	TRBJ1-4	TGTGCCAGCAGAGCCGGGACATTCGGTGAAAAACTGTTTTTT	CASRAGTFGEKLFF
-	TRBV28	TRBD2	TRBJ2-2	TGTGCCAGCAGTTCACCTAGCGGGAGTGAGACCGGGGAGCTGTTTTTT	CASSSPSGSETGELFF
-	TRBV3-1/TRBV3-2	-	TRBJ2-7	TGTGCCAGCAGCCAAGAACGCGGGGCTAGCGCGACGGACGAGCAGTACTTC	CASSQERGASATDEQYF
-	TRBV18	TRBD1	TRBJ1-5	TGTGCCAGCTCCTCGGGACAGGGGTTGGAACAGCCCCAGCATTTT	CASSSGQGLEQPQHF
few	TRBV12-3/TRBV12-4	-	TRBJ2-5	TGTGCCAGCAGTTTCGCAGGGAGGGAGACCCAGTACTTC	CASSFAGRETQYF
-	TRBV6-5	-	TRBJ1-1	TGTGCCAGCAGTTACTCGACGGAGACTGAAGCTTTCTTT	CASSYSTETEAFF
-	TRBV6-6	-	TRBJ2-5	TGTGCCAGCAGTTACTCCCGAGAGACCCAGTACTTC	CASSYSRETQYF
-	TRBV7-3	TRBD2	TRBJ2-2	TGTGCCAGCAGCCGGACTAGCGGAAACACCGGGGAGCTGTTTTTT	CASSRTSGNTGELFF
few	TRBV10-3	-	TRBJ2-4	TGTGCCATCAGTGAGTCAGAGGTAAACATTCAGTACTTC	CAISESEVNIQYF
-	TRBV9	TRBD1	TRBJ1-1	TGTGCCAGCAGCGTCACAGGGGGCGAAGCTTTCTTT	CASSVTGGEAFF
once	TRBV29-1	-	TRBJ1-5	TGCAGCGTCGCGGACAGATTGGATCAGCCCCAGCATTTT	CSVADRLDQPQHF
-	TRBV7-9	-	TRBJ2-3	TGTGCCAGCAGCGTCCCACTCTTAACAGATACGCAGTATTTT	CASSVPLLTDTQYF
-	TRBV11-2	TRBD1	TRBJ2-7	TGTGCCAGCAGCTTAGCGGGACAGGGGTTGTCAAGGAGATCCTACGAGCAGTACTTC	CASSLAGQGLSRRSYEQYF
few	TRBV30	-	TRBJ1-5	TGTGCCTGGAGCCCGGGACACCTTAATCAGCCCCAGCATTTT	CAWSPGHLNQPQHF
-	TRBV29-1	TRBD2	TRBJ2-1	TGCAGCGTTGACGGGACTAGCGGGAGAGACAATGAGCAGTTCTTC	CSVDGTSGRDNEQFF
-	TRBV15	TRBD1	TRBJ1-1	TGTGCCACCAGCAGAGGGGCCGGACAGGGGGCCTATACTGAAGCTTTCTTT	CATSRGAGQGAYTEAFF
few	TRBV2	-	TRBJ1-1	TGTGCCAGCAGTGAAGGGGAGGTGAACACTGAAGCTTTCTTT	CASSEGEVNTEAFF